What follows describes a single TCR beta chain. Participants were aged about 18 to 95 years, lived in 25 or so US areas, and enrolled virtually. Participant-given clinical history determined each cohort assignment. J gave up 8 bases and V 3 bases, and 6 bases lay outside the gene matches. This CDR3 is 13 amino acids long. CDR1 is KGHSH, CDR2 LQKENI, per germline. Per the original data handling: The assay estimated nucleated cells by amplifying reference gene primers. Clones were sequenced by immunoSEQ multiplex PCR, and TCRdb holds only the in-frame ones, with some missing. V and J calls and clone size come straight from that table; D and trimming were deduced from the DNA. This table has some 380,000 clones, approximately 88% appearing once. The entry originates in a study of blood T cell repertoires in COVID-19. Across the study: T cells, B-cell-depleted T cells, or PBMCs supplied cDNA or gDNA.

The sequence came from a woman aged 40 to 50 with acute COVID-19. The source material was PBMCs or T cells enriched from blood (not recorded which). The chain uses TRBV18 and TRBJ1-2, with 7 nucleotides matching TRBD1. CDR3 protein: CASSPGQPSGYTF. The CDR3 bases are TGTGCCAGCTCACCGGGACAGCCTTCGGGCTACACCTTC.